These 13 T cell receptor beta chains were sequenced from one sample in a study of cytomegalovirus exposure and HLA in healthy donors. Vbeta (60) and Jbeta (13) primers were used in the PCR. The data were produced by immunoSEQ multiplex PCR, yet TCRdb's version contains in-frame clones alone and is incomplete. The sample lists 83,000 or so clones, roughly four fifths occurring once. Sequenced input: PBMCs. The receptors were gathered from a young woman in good health and CMV-seronegative.

This clone has just one count. The V gene is TRBV5-6, the J gene TRBJ2-1; 8 bases are a match to TRBD1. Losses at the gene ends were 4 bases for V and 4 bases for J; bases not matched to a gene: 4. CDR3 length: 14 amino acids. Germline CDR1 and CDR2: SGHDT and YYEEEE. This CDR3 is CASSRTGIYNEQFF. The CDR3 nucleotides read TGTGCCAGCAGCCGGACAGGGATTTACAATGAGCAGTTCTTC.

This chain connects TRBV28 to TRBJ1-6, with a possible D match to TRBD1 (5 bases). Trimming pared 6 bases from V and 8 bases from J, leaving 17 bases between. This CDR3 is built from 15 residues. Germline V gene lookup returns CDR1 MDHEN and CDR2 SYDVKM. The DNA for the CDR3 is TGTGCCAGCAGCCTAATAGGGGCAAGGGATTCACCCCTCCACTTT. Its translation is CASSLIGARDSPLHF.

A few counts support this clone. V and J are TRBV6-5 and TRBJ1-2; D is unresolved. The CDR3 spans 13 residues. CDR1 is MNHEY and CDR2 is SVGAGI in the germline V gene. V was pared by 0 bases and J by 7 bases, with 9 bases between. The CDR3 DNA is TGTGCCAGCAGTTACTCGGCAGGTGGTGGCTACACCTTC. Encoded protein: CASSYSAGGGYTF.

The CDR3 protein is CATGRGGVRYNEQFF. The CDR3 DNA reads as TGTGCCACCGGCCGGGGAGGGGTCCGGTACAATGAGCAGTTCTTC. This sequence joins TRBV15 and TRBJ2-1, with 7 bases fitting TRBD2. From germline, CDR1 is LNHNV and CDR2 YYDKDF (reference sequence). CDR3 length equals 15 residues. V lost 8 bases and J lost 4; bases outside the gene matches: 11. Drawing the rest from reference TRBV15 and TRBJ2-1, the complete variable domain is DAMVIQNPRYQVTQFGKPVTLSCSQTLNHNVMYWYQQKSSQAPKLLFHYYDKDFNNEADTPDNFQSRRPNTSFCFLDIRSPGLGDTAMYLCATGRGGVRYNEQFFGPGTRLTVL.

In its sample, this clone was seen a few times. The J gene is TRBJ1-2, the V gene TRBV11-2, with D tentatively TRBD1 (5 bases). Trimming left V 3 bases short and J 7 bases short, with 12 bases between. The germline CDR1 and CDR2 sequences are SGHAT and FQNNGV. This CDR3 spans 13 amino acids. CDR3 in DNA: TGTGCCAGCAGCTTGGGGGGATTGCGTGGCTACACCTTC. Amino acid sequence: CASSLGGLRGYTF.

This chain uses TRBV28 with TRBJ1-2; tentatively, D is TRBD1 (5 bases). The CDR3 has 12 residues. V was cut by 3 bases and J by 8 bases, with 10 bases left in between. Germline CDR1 reads MDHEN; CDR2 reads SYDVKM. The DNA for the CDR3 is TGTGCCAGCAGTTTTTACGGGGGAGGCTACACCTTC. The encoded protein is CASSFYGGGYTF.

The chain is built from TRBV6-1 and TRBJ2-7; D may be TRBD2 (5 bases). This CDR3 is built from 13 residues. The V gene lost 1 base and the J gene lost 6 bases, with 10 bases spanning the gap. Germline CDR1 is MNHNS and CDR2 is SASEGT. CDR3 in amino acids: CASSEVVSGEQYF. CDR3 DNA sequence: TGTGCCAGCAGTGAAGTGGTGAGCGGCGAGCAGTACTTC.

This sequence joins TRBV6-1 and TRBJ1-2; 8 bases map to TRBD1. From germline, CDR1 is MNHNS and CDR2 SASEGT. The CDR3 has 15 amino acids. The V segment lost 7 bases and the J segment 3 bases; nucleotides outside the gene matches: 10. CDR3 DNA sequence: TGTGCCAGCATATCGGGTTTGGGACAGGACTATGGCTACACCTTC. This translates into CASISGLGQDYGYTF.

The rearrangement joins TRBV6-6 to TRBJ2-1, with D tentatively TRBD2 (7 bases). This CDR3 spans 16 amino acids. The ends were cut back, 7 bases at V and 4 bases at J, with 20 bases in the middle. Germline-derived CDR1 and CDR2 are MNHNY and SVGAGI (reference sequence). CDR3 nucleotides: TGTGCCAGCACCGTAAGGGGGGGAGGAGGATACAATGAGCAGTTCTTC. Translating it yields CASTVRGGGGYNEQFF.

This chain links TRBV28 with TRBJ2-2, with D perhaps matching TRBD2 (6 bases). Trimming stripped 6 bases from V and 2 bases from J, with 10 bases between. CDR1 MDHEN and CDR2 SYDVKM come from the germline V gene. This CDR3 is built from 14 residues. The DNA for the CDR3 is TGTGCCAGCAGCTTTAGCGGCAACACCGGGGAGCTGTTTTTT. Translating gives CASSFSGNTGELFF.

The chain employs TRBV7-6 and TRBJ2-1; 10 bases align to TRBD2. CDR3 length: 15 amino acids. The V gene's germline CDR1 is SGHVS and CDR2 FNYEAQ. V dropped 5 bases and J dropped 0; count of bases not matched to a gene: 1. The CDR3 sequence is CASSPSGSSYNEQFF. CDR3 bases: TGTGCCAGCAGCCCTAGCGGGAGCTCCTACAATGAGCAGTTCTTC.

This chain links TRBV27 with TRBJ1-1, with 9 bases matching TRBD1. Trimming took 7 bases from V and 3 from J; bases not matched to a gene: 9. This CDR3 is 15 amino acids long. CDR1 is MNHEY and CDR2 is SMNVEV in the germline V gene (reference sequence). This CDR3 is CASTPRQGGYTEAFF. The CDR3 nucleotides read TGTGCCAGCACACCGAGACAGGGGGGTTACACTGAAGCTTTCTTT.

V gene TRBV2 combines with J gene TRBJ1-1; TRBD1 matches 7 bases. Trimming took 3 bases from V and 1 from J; bases not matched to a gene: 5. This CDR3 spans 15 amino acids. Germline CDR1 is SNHLY and CDR2 is FYNNEI. CDR3 coding DNA: TGTGCCAGCAGTGAGGCAAGGACAGGGAACACTGAAGCTTTCTTT. This codes for CASSEARTGNTEAFF.